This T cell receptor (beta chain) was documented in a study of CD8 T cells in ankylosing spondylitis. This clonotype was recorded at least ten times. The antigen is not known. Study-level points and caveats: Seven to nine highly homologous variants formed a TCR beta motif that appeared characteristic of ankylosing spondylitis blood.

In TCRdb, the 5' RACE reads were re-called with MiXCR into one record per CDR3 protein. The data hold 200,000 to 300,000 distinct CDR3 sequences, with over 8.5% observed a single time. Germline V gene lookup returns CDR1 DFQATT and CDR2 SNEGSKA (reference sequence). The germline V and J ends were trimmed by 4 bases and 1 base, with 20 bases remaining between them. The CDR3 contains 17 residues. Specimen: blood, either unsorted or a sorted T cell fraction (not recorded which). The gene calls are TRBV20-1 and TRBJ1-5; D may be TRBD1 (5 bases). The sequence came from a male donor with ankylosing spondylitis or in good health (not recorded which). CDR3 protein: CSATTRDGSWSNQPQHF. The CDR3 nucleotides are TGCAGTGCTACTACACGGGACGGGAGTTGGAGCAATCAGCCCCAGCATTTT.